Below are 32 T cell receptor beta chains sequenced from a single sample in a study of spatial heterogeneity in lung cancer (dated by TCRdb to the late 2010s). Study-wide conclusions, independent of this receptor: The number of expanded intratumoral alpha and beta TCRs correlated with the tumor nonsynonymous mutation count.

Library construction relied on 5' RACE. Instrument on record: NextSeq 500. TCRdb reran the public reads through fastp at Q25 and MiXCR, keeping productive beta chains. Here each entry gathers all rows of one CDR3 protein and keeps the most common genes and DNA. The sample table contains about 100,000 distinct CDR3 sequences; only one count was recorded for roughly 4.5% of them. The ten largest clones take up roughly 20% of the sample. The time point tag for this specimen amounts to: sample taken at primary tumor resection. No antigen has been assigned to these receptors. The source was lung tumor tissue, collected at surgery. The source of these receptors is a male donor with early-stage non-small cell lung cancer.

Ten or more counts support this clonotype. CDR3: CASSQYLGTYNEQFF. The CDR3 nucleotides are TGTGCCAGCAGCCAATACCTCGGAACTTACAATGAGCAGTTCTTC. The chain uses TRBV4-2 and TRBJ2-1; unclear D gene. The CDR3 is made up of 15 amino acids. From germline, CDR1 is LGHNA and CDR2 YNFKEQ. V lost 2 bases, J lost 4 bases, and 12 bases lay in between.

This clonotype was picked up a small number of times. V usage is TRBV5-6 and J usage is TRBJ1-2; 8 nucleotides agree with TRBD1. Germline V gives CDR1 SGHDT, CDR2 YYEEEE. V was clipped by 4 bases and J by 6 bases; unmatched bases: 2. The length of the CDR3 is 12 residues. The CDR3 is CASSLDRDGYTF. The CDR3 DNA sequence: TGTGCCAGCAGCCTGGACAGGGATGGCTACACCTTC.

This clonotype occurred many times. V usage is TRBV15 and J usage is TRBJ2-2; the D is unclear. Trimming removed 0 bases at V and 9 bases at J, with 17 bases between. The CDR3 is made up of 16 amino acids. Germline V gene data show CDR1 as LNHNV and CDR2 as YYDKDF (reference sequence). CDR3 in DNA: TGTGCCACCAGCAGAGATGTTCCTCAAACGAGCAGGGAGCTGTTTTTT. Translating it yields CATSRDVPQTSRELFF. The full variable domain, in which reference TRBV15 and TRBJ2-2 provide the parts outside the CDR3, is DAMVIQNPRYQVTQFGKPVTLSCSQTLNHNVMYWYQQKSSQAPKLLFHYYDKDFNNEADTPDNFQSRRPNTSFCFLDIRSPGLGDTAMYLCATSRDVPQTSRELFFGEGSRLTVL.

The genes are TRBV6-1 and TRBJ1-2, with D uncertain. V lost 7 bases to trimming and J lost 4 bases, with 19 bases between them. The CDR3 spans 15 residues. CDR1 and CDR2 from the germline V gene are MNHNS and SASEGT. Here the CDR3 DNA reads TGTGCCAGCACCCCTGTGGTGTCTTCCAGCTATGGCTACACCTTC. Amino acids: CASTPVVSSSYGYTF.

This clonotype has ten or more counts. This sequence joins TRBV18 and TRBJ2-3; no definite D call. The germline V gene has CDR1 KGHSH and CDR2 LQKENI. The CDR3 is made up of 13 amino acids. Trimming removed 5 bases at V and 0 bases at J, with 6 bases between. The CDR3 nucleotides read TGTGCCAGCTCAGCCTCTAGCACAGATACGCAGTATTTT. Translating it yields CASSASSTDTQYF.

In its sample, this clonotype was seen a few times. V and J are TRBV12-3 or TRBV12-4 and TRBJ2-5; D unclear. The V gene lost 1 base and the J gene lost 1 base, with 7 bases spanning the gap. The CDR3 is 14 residues long. The CDR3 loop is CASSLVTSQETQYF. CDR3 DNA sequence: TGTGCCAGCAGTTTAGTAACCAGCCAAGAGACCCAGTACTTC.

This chain links TRBV4-1 with TRBJ2-5, with 10 bases that match TRBD1. The V and J ends lost 3 bases and 7 bases, in that order; junction bases with no gene match: 8. This CDR3 is 15 amino acids long. CDR1 is MGHRA, CDR2 YSYEKL, per germline. The CDR3 coding sequence is TGCGCCAGCAGCCACCCCGGACAGGGGGTAGGGACCCAGTACTTC. This encodes CASSHPGQGVGTQYF.

This clonotype was observed many times. V gene TRBV5-1 combines with J gene TRBJ2-1; 12 bases are shared with TRBD2. J lost 7 bases, V lost 4 bases, and 21 bases had no gene match. Germline-derived CDR1 and CDR2 are SGHRS and YFSETQ. CDR3 length: 20 amino acids. Here the CDR3 reads CASSTEQGGLAGTYLNEQFF. The CDR3 nucleotides are TGCGCCAGCAGCACCGAACAGGGTGGACTAGCGGGGACTTACTTGAATGAGCAGTTCTTC.

This clonotype has a count of ten or more. V and J are TRBV12-3 or TRBV12-4 and TRBJ2-1; 7 bases are a match to TRBD2. V was pared by 5 bases and J by 10 bases, with 5 bases of the junction left unmatched. This CDR3 is 12 amino acids long. This chain's CDR3 is CASSQGLNEQFF. The CDR3 region has the DNA TGTGCCAGCAGTCAGGGACTAAACGAGCAGTTCTTC.

This clonotype was detected ten times or more. The V and J genes are TRBV27 and TRBJ2-7; D is ambiguous. Trimming removed 4 bases from V and 4 bases from J, with 8 bases in between. The V gene's germline CDR1 is MNHEY and CDR2 SMNVEV (reference sequence). CDR3 length: 12 residues. CDR3 DNA: TGTGCCAGCAGTTCGTCCTGGTACGAGCAGTACTTC. Its translation: CASSSSWYEQYF.

This clonotype showed up many times. This chain joins TRBV12-3 or TRBV12-4 and TRBJ1-1; D is unresolved. V was clipped by 6 bases and J by 5 bases, with 13 bases between them. This CDR3 has 13 residues. CDR3 region: CASSLEEETEAFF. CDR3 sequence (DNA): TGTGCCAGCAGCCTAGAAGAGGAGACTGAAGCTTTCTTT.

This clonotype showed up many times. The chain is built from TRBV28 and TRBJ1-6; a possible D gene is TRBD1 (5 bases). V lost 9 bases, J lost 8 bases, and 20 bases lay in between. The CDR3 has 15 amino acids. The germline CDR1 and CDR2 sequences are MDHEN and SYDVKM. The CDR3 loop reads CASSDSPVLYSPLHF. In nucleotides, the CDR3 is TGTGCCAGTTCCGACAGTCCCGTCCTTTATTCACCCCTCCACTTT.

In this sample, this clonotype turned up many times. V usage is TRBV28 and J usage is TRBJ1-1; D is uncertain. The V and J ends lost 5 bases and 3 bases respectively, with 10 bases between them. CDR3 length: 13 residues. Germline-derived CDR1 and CDR2 are MDHEN and SYDVKM. The CDR3 protein is CASSLGPYTEAFF. CDR3 sequence (DNA): TGTGCCAGCAGTCTCGGACCGTACACTGAAGCTTTCTTT.

This clonotype was recorded many times. The V gene is TRBV6-6, the J gene TRBJ2-2; D might be TRBD1 or TRBD2, each matching 5 bases. V dropped 7 bases and J dropped 5 bases, with 23 bases sitting between them. The CDR3 consists of 17 residues. Germline CDR1 MNHNY, CDR2 SVGAGI (reference sequence). The CDR3 protein is CASIYPSDSTGTGELFF. The DNA of the CDR3 is TGTGCCAGCATCTACCCCTCAGACAGTACGGGGACCGGGGAGCTGTTTTTT.

This clonotype has a count of ten or more. The V gene is TRBV6-5, the J gene TRBJ2-7; 11 positions agree with TRBD2. The germline V gene has CDR1 MNHEY and CDR2 SVGAGI. The length of the CDR3 is 16 residues. V was pared by 6 bases and J by 2 bases, with 9 bases of the junction left unmatched. CDR3 amino acids: CASSPPGLAGTYEQYF. The CDR3 bases are TGTGCCAGCAGCCCGCCCGGACTAGCGGGTACCTACGAGCAGTACTTC.

This clonotype was found many times. The chain is built from TRBV5-1 and TRBJ2-2, with TRBD1 as a possible D gene (5 bases). V was trimmed by 5 bases and J by 4 bases, leaving 9 bases between them. Looked up from germline, CDR1 is SGHRS and CDR2 is YFSETQ. The CDR3 sequence is 13 residues long. The CDR3 DNA is TGCGCCAGCAGTGTCCAGGGCACCGGGGAGCTGTTTTTT. This sequence encodes CASSVQGTGELFF.

This clonotype was detected many times. The chain employs TRBV27 and TRBJ2-4; D is unclear. Germline CDR1 and CDR2: MNHEY and SMNVEV (reference sequence). The V and J ends lost 3 bases and 4 bases respectively, with 7 bases between them. The CDR3 loop spans 13 amino acids. CDR3 DNA sequence: TGTGCCAGCAGTTTCCACGGGAAAAACATTCAGTACTTC. Translation: CASSFHGKNIQYF.

This clonotype was seen repeatedly, ten times or more. This chain uses TRBV25-1 with TRBJ2-5; a possible D gene is TRBD1 (6 bases). The germline V gene has CDR1 MGHDK and CDR2 SYGVNS. This CDR3 has 16 residues. V lost 1 base, J lost 5 bases, and 17 bases lay in between. CDR3 amino acids: CASSEWTALGLETQYF. The CDR3 DNA reads TGTGCCAGCAGTGAATGGACAGCGCTTGGTTTGGAGACCCAGTACTTC.

J is TRBJ2-1 and V is TRBV19; D call uncertain. With 1 base removed from V and 6 bases from J, the gap between germline ends came to 13 bases. CDR3 size: 15 residues. Germline CDR1 LNHDA, CDR2 SQIVND (reference sequence). DNA of the CDR3: TGTGCCAGTAGTATAGGGCGCCCGGGTGGCAATGAGCAGTTCTTC. Encoded protein: CASSIGRPGGNEQFF.

This clonotype has a count of ten or more. The chain links TRBV5-5 to TRBJ2-5, with D possibly being TRBD2 (6 bases). This CDR3 is 16 amino acids long. The V end was cut by 4 bases, the J end by 9 bases, with 25 bases between. CDR1 SGHKS and CDR2 YYEKEE come from the germline V gene (reference sequence). The CDR3 coding sequence is TGTGCCAGCAGCGGGGACGTCGGGAGTACCAAGAGACCCCAGTACTTC. Translated, it gives CASSGDVGSTKRPQYF.

Ten or more counts support this clonotype. The chain couples TRBV2 to TRBJ2-5; D may be TRBD1 or TRBD2 (5 bases each). This CDR3 spans 13 amino acids. Germline V gene lookup returns CDR1 SNHLY and CDR2 FYNNEI. Deletions cut 11 bases from V and 3 bases from J, with 16 bases between. The CDR3, as DNA: TGTGCCTGGCTCGGGACGAATAAAGAGACCCAGTACTTC. Protein sequence: CAWLGTNKETQYF.

This clonotype was recorded many times. The V call is TRBV28, the J call TRBJ2-7; the match to TRBD2 covers 8 bases. This CDR3 is 16 amino acids long. Germline CDR1 MDHEN, CDR2 SYDVKM. The V gene end was trimmed by 0 bases and the J gene end by 3 bases; junction bases not matched to a gene: 7. CDR3 DNA sequence: TGTGCCAGCAGTTTATGGTTGGCGGGGGGCAACTACGAGCAGTACTTC. Translated: CASSLWLAGGNYEQYF.

This clonotype was counted ten times or more. The genes are TRBV12-3 or TRBV12-4 and TRBJ1-5; the match to TRBD1 covers 9 bases. The CDR3 covers 15 residues. V shed 3 bases and J 7 bases; nucleotides not matched to a gene: 7. This CDR3 is CASSLGDRVMQPQHF. CDR3 sequence (DNA): TGTGCCAGCAGTTTGGGGGACAGGGTAATGCAGCCCCAGCATTTT.

The sample holds a few counts of this clonotype. The chain has TRBV3-1 and TRBJ1-5, with 8 bases matching TRBD1. Germline CDR1 is LGHDT and CDR2 is YNNKEL (reference sequence). The length of the CDR3 is 14 residues. V lost 4 bases to trimming and J lost 6 bases; unmatched junction nucleotides: 5. The CDR3, as DNA: TGTGCCAGCAGCCCTCAGGGGGCGGTTCAGCCCCAGCATTTT. Protein sequence: CASSPQGAVQPQHF.

This clonotype turned up a few times. This rearrangement joins TRBV4-2 to TRBJ2-2, with 7 nucleotides matching TRBD2. The CDR3 runs 15 residues. V trimming: 4 bases; J trimming: 6 bases; junction bases outside the gene matches: 8. Germline CDR1 and CDR2: LGHNA and YNFKEQ. The DNA of the CDR3 is TGTGCCAGCAGCCGGGCGGAGGGAGGGGCCGGGGAGCTGTTTTTT. Translating gives CASSRAEGGAGELFF.

Many counts were recorded for this clonotype. This chain connects TRBV5-1 to TRBJ2-4; TRBD2 matches 8 bases. Germline V CDR1 and CDR2: SGHRS, YFSETQ. J lost 9 bases, V lost 0 bases, and 5 bases had no gene match. CDR3 size: 14 residues. The CDR3 loop reads CASSLELAGGIQYF. The CDR3 DNA sequence: TGCGCCAGCAGCTTGGAGCTCGCGGGGGGCATTCAGTACTTC. Filled out from reference TRBV5-1 and TRBJ2-4, the complete variable domain reads KAGVTQTPRYLIKTRGQQVTLSCSPISGHRSVSWYQQTPGQGLQFLFEYFSETQRNKGNFPGRFSGRQFSNSRSEMNVSTLELGDSALYLCASSLELAGGIQYFGAGTRLSVL.

There are many counts of this clonotype. The CDR3 loop reads CASSSLRPGHPVNYGYTF. In DNA, the CDR3 is TGTGCCAGCAGTTCCTTAAGACCCGGACATCCAGTTAACTATGGCTACACCTTC. V usage is TRBV6-6 and J usage is TRBJ1-2; D perhaps matches TRBD1 (5 bases). This CDR3 is 18 amino acids long. Between the trimmed V and J ends, which lost 4 bases and 1 base, there was a span of 22 bases. CDR1 MNHNY and CDR2 SVGAGI come from the germline V gene (reference sequence).

The sample holds many counts of this clonotype. The chain joins TRBV28 to TRBJ2-7, with D possibly TRBD2 on 6 matching bases. In germline, CDR1 is MDHEN, CDR2 SYDVKM. V gave up 2 bases and J gave up 0 bases, with 8 bases separating them. The CDR3 has 14 residues. CDR3: CASSLAGLSYEQYF. As DNA, the CDR3 is TGTGCCAGCAGTTTAGCGGGACTCTCCTACGAGCAGTACTTC.

At least ten counts were recorded for this clonotype. This chain uses TRBV7-9 with TRBJ1-5, with no clear D. CDR3 length: 14 amino acids. Germline lookup yields CDR1 SEHNR and CDR2 FQNEAQ (reference sequence). The V end was cut by 1 base, the J end by 4 bases, with 8 bases between. The CDR3: CASSLEWDNQPQHF. The CDR3, as DNA: TGTGCCAGCAGCTTAGAATGGGATAATCAGCCCCAGCATTTT.

This clonotype was counted many times. The chain has TRBV6-1 and TRBJ2-7; the match to TRBD1 covers 8 bases. The CDR3 sequence is 15 residues long. V shed 3 bases and J 0 bases; nucleotides not matched to a gene: 4. The germline gives CDR1 MNHNS, CDR2 SASEGT. The CDR3 coding sequence is TGTGCCAGCAGTGATGGACAGGGTCCCTCCTACGAGCAGTACTTC. Amino acids: CASSDGQGPSYEQYF.

At least ten counts were recorded for this clonotype. The V call is TRBV5-1, the J call TRBJ2-3; 8 bases fit TRBD1. The CDR3 consists of 14 residues. V was clipped by 0 bases and J by 4 bases; unmatched bases: 1. CDR1 is SGHRS and CDR2 is YFSETQ in the germline V gene. CDR3 loop: CASSLETGADTQYF. In DNA form, the CDR3 reads TGCGCCAGCAGCTTGGAGACAGGGGCAGATACGCAGTATTTT. The variable domain in full, with the rest retrieved from reference TRBV5-1 and TRBJ2-3, is KAGVTQTPRYLIKTRGQQVTLSCSPISGHRSVSWYQQTPGQGLQFLFEYFSETQRNKGNFPGRFSGRQFSNSRSEMNVSTLELGDSALYLCASSLETGADTQYFGPGTRLTVL.

This clonotype was recorded at least ten times. The chain employs TRBV2 and TRBJ2-5; no reliable D call. V lost 0 bases and J lost 0, with 11 bases in between. The V gene's germline CDR1 is SNHLY and CDR2 FYNNEI. This CDR3 is built from 16 residues. The CDR3 is CASSEAWHLYQETQYF. The CDR3 DNA reads as TGTGCCAGCAGTGAAGCATGGCACCTGTACCAAGAGACCCAGTACTTC.